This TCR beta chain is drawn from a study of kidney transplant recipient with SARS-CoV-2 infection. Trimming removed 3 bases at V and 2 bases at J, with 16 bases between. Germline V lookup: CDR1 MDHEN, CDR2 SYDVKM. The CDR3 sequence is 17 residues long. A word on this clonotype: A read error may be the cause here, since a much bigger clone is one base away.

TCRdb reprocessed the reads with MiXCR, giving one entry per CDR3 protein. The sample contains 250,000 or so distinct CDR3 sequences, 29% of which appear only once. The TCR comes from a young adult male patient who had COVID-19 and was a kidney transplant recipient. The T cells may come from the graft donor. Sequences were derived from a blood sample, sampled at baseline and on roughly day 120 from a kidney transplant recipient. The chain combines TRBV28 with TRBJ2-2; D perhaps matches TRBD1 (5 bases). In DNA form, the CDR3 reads TGTGCCAGCAGTTTCCCTCTCAAGGGGTTAAACACCGGGGAGCTGTTTTTT. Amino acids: CASSFPLKGLNTGELFF.